One sample yielded the 25 T cell receptor beta chains listed below, sequenced in a study of Ad26.COV2.S vaccination and SARS-CoV-2 variants. Treatment described: roughly 20 received Ad26.COV2.S at low or high dose, single or two shots; roughly 5 received placebo; per-sample allocation not given. Specimens were obtained on day 63 following the first vaccine or placebo injection. The assay was immunoSEQ multiplex PCR, and TCRdb's table has in-frame clones only and misses some. Of around 300,000 clones in the sample, approximately 86% were seen once. Sample: peripheral blood, taken in a trial of Ad26.COV2.S vaccine versus placebo. Receptor source: a person between 18 and 59 years old who received the Ad26.COV2.S COVID-19 vaccine or a placebo.

The rearrangement joins TRBV21-1 to TRBJ1-5. TRBV21-1 is reported as a pseudogene. This CDR3 is 20 amino acids long. The CDR3 DNA reads as TGTGCCAGCAGCAAAGAGGGGTTCCGGGGGGACAGTAGTGGGTCTAAGCCCCAGCATTTT. Amino acid sequence: CASSKEGFRGDSSGSKPQHF.

This chain uses TRBV7-2 with TRBJ1-4; D may be TRBD1 (6 bases). Germline CDR1 and CDR2: SGHTA and FQGNSA. V gave up 1 base and J gave up 7 bases, with 10 bases separating them. CDR3 size: 14 residues. The CDR3 region is CASSLGGRGEKLFF. CDR3 DNA sequence: TGTGCCAGCAGCTTAGGAGGCAGGGGTGAAAAACTGTTTTTT.

This clone was recorded a few times. The rearrangement joins TRBV7-9 to TRBJ2-3; TRBD1 might be the D (5 bases). V was cut by 1 base and J by 10 bases, with 12 bases left in between. The CDR3 has 13 amino acids. In germline, CDR1 is SEHNR, CDR2 FQNEAQ (reference sequence). CDR3 in amino acids: CASSLVMSRAQYF. Here the CDR3 DNA reads TGTGCCAGCAGCTTAGTTATGTCCAGGGCGCAGTATTTT.

The rearrangement uses TRBV5-1 and TRBJ2-1; D not resolved. Trimming left V 3 bases short and J 0 bases short, with 10 bases between. In germline, CDR1 is SGHRS, CDR2 YFSETQ. The CDR3 loop spans 15 amino acids. The CDR3 here is CASSSTLSSYNEQFF. CDR3 DNA: TGCGCCAGCAGCTCCACTCTGAGCTCCTACAATGAGCAGTTCTTC.

The CDR3 DNA is TGTGCCAGCACCGTCATGGAGCAAGGCTACACCTTC. Amino acids: CASTVMEQGYTF. This chain connects TRBV7-9 to TRBJ1-2, with D unresolved. Germline V CDR1 and CDR2: SEHNR, FQNEAQ (reference sequence). The V gene lost 7 bases and the J gene lost 8 bases, with 14 bases spanning the gap. The CDR3 is 12 amino acids.

This clone occurred once. The chain employs TRBV18 and TRBJ2-7, with TRBD1 identical over 11 bases. CDR3 size: 16 residues. The germline CDR1 and CDR2 sequences are KGHSH and LQKENI. Trimming removed 3 bases from V and 4 bases from J; junction bases left unmatched: 8. CDR3 nucleotides: TGTGCCAGCTCACCCGGCGGGACAGGGGGTTCGTACGAGCAGTACTTC. Amino acid sequence: CASSPGGTGGSYEQYF.

This clone was observed a few times. The rearrangement joins TRBV11-2 to TRBJ1-3, with no clear D. V was pared by 1 base and J by 4 bases, with 5 bases between. Germline V CDR1 and CDR2: SGHAT, FQNNGV. This CDR3 is built from 13 residues. CDR3 in amino acids: CASSLVGGNTIYF. The CDR3 nucleotides read TGTGCCAGCAGCTTAGTGGGGGGAAACACCATATATTTT.

The rearrangement uses TRBV7-8 and TRBJ2-5; 16 nucleotides line up with TRBD2. The J segment lost 5 bases and the V segment lost 2 bases, leaving 5 bases of the junction unmatched. Germline CDR1 reads SGHVS; CDR2 reads FQNEAQ. This CDR3 spans 17 amino acids. The CDR3 DNA reads TGTGCCAGCAGCTTAAAGGGACTAGCGGGGGGGCGGGAGACCCAGTACTTC. It specifies CASSLKGLAGGRETQYF.

V and J are TRBV7-2 and TRBJ2-2, with a possible D match to TRBD2 (6 bases). This CDR3 region has 16 residues. The V end lost 5 bases, the J end lost 1 base, and 14 bases lay between the germline ends. Per germline, CDR1 SGHTA and CDR2 FQGNSA. CDR3 DNA sequence: TGTGCCAGCAGCCCACCTGACGGGGGGAACACCGGGGAGCTGTTTTTT. Protein product: CASSPPDGGNTGELFF.

This clone has only one observation. V and J are TRBV12-5 and TRBJ2-5; TRBD2 aligns across 8 bases. The CDR3 spans 14 residues. V dropped 7 bases and J dropped 3; count of bases not matched to a gene: 7. Germline lookup yields CDR1 LGHNT and CDR2 FRNRAP. DNA of the CDR3: TGTGCTAGTGCCACGGGGGGGAGTAAAGAGACCCAGTACTTC. The encoded protein is CASATGGSKETQYF.

Here the CDR3 DNA reads TGTGCCAGCAGTCCCGGACAGGGGCATACCTACGAGCAGTACTTC. Translated, it gives CASSPGQGHTYEQYF. The chain recombines TRBV6-2 or TRBV6-3 with TRBJ2-7; TRBD1 agrees at 9 bases. CDR1 is MNHEY and CDR2 is SVGEGT in the germline V gene. The CDR3 runs 15 residues. Losses at the gene ends were 5 bases for V and 2 bases for J; bases not matched to a gene: 7.

The rearrangement uses TRBV4-3 and TRBJ1-5; D is possibly TRBD1 (6 bases). V was cut by 1 base and J by 4 bases, with 17 bases left in between. The CDR3 runs to 17 residues. The germline V gene encodes CDR1 LGHNA and CDR2 YSLEER. The CDR3 is CASSQGSDSGLNQPQHF. CDR3 in DNA: TGCGCCAGCAGCCAAGGATCGGACAGTGGCCTGAATCAGCCCCAGCATTTT.

J is TRBJ2-7 and V is TRBV4-3; D not resolved. V dropped 1 base and J dropped 6 bases, with 13 bases sitting between them. This CDR3 has 14 amino acids. The germline CDR1 and CDR2 sequences are LGHNA and YSLEER. The CDR3 spells CASSQGRAGGEQYF. The CDR3 coding sequence is TGCGCCAGCAGCCAAGGTCGGGCAGGCGGCGAGCAGTACTTC.

The chain employs TRBV27 and TRBJ2-3; D unclear. V was clipped by 1 base and J by 10 bases, with 12 bases between them. The CDR3 extends over 13 amino acids. Per germline, CDR1 MNHEY and CDR2 SMNVEV (reference sequence). The CDR3 loop is CASSLYGREAQYF. CDR3 DNA: TGTGCCAGCAGTTTATATGGTCGCGAGGCGCAGTATTTT.

This rearrangement joins TRBV3-1 (or the pseudogene TRBV3-2) to TRBJ2-7, with 13 bases that match TRBD2. With 2 bases clipped from V and 7 bases from J, the junction kept 11 bases outside the gene matches. Germline V gene sequence: CDR1 LGHDT, CDR2 YNNKEL (reference sequence). CDR3 size: 17 residues. This CDR3 is CASSQTGLAGARGEQYF. CDR3 DNA sequence: TGTGCCAGCAGCCAAACCGGACTAGCGGGGGCGAGGGGAGAGCAGTACTTC.

V usage is TRBV6-2 or TRBV6-3 and J usage is TRBJ2-7, with D perhaps matching TRBD1 (7 bases). V was cut by 2 bases and J by 3 bases, with 14 bases left in between. Per the germline V gene, CDR1 is MNHEY and CDR2 is SVGEGT. The CDR3 runs to 15 residues. CDR3 residues: CASSYRQGGFYEQYF. CDR3 coding DNA: TGTGCCAGCAGTTACCGCCAGGGGGGTTTCTACGAGCAGTACTTC.

This chain uses TRBV7-8 with TRBJ1-6; no clear D. The CDR3 is 17 residues long. V was shortened by 2 bases and J by 0 bases, with 11 bases between the two germline ends. The germline CDR1 and CDR2 sequences are SGHVS and FQNEAQ. The CDR3 DNA follows: TGTGCCAGCAGCTTAAGGGCACCGAGCTCCTATAATTCACCCCTCCACTTT. As protein: CASSLRAPSSYNSPLHF.

CDR3 protein: CASTERTSGSPGANVLTF. The CDR3 coding sequence is TGTGCCAGTACCGAGAGGACTAGCGGGAGTCCCGGGGCCAACGTCCTGACTTTC. The chain recombines TRBV19 with TRBJ2-6; 13 bases match TRBD2. The CDR3 extends over 18 amino acids. The V segment lost 7 bases and the J segment 4 bases; nucleotides outside the gene matches: 10. Looked up from germline, CDR1 is LNHDA and CDR2 is SQIVND (reference sequence).

This chain uses TRBV11-2 with TRBJ1-2; tentative D call: TRBD1 (5 bases). Between the trimmed V and J ends, which lost 6 bases and 6 bases, there was a span of 8 bases. Germline CDR1 SGHAT, CDR2 FQNNGV. There are 11 residues in the CDR3. The CDR3 DNA reads as TGTGCCAGCAGGGACACCAATGGCTACACCTTC. Its translation is CASRDTNGYTF.

The chain is built from TRBV18 and TRBJ1-1; D possibly corresponds to TRBD1 (6 bases). This CDR3 is built from 15 residues. The V gene's germline CDR1 is KGHSH and CDR2 LQKENI. Trimming took 5 bases from V and 1 from J, leaving 14 bases between them. This CDR3 is CASSGSGVGNTEAFF. The CDR3 DNA is TGTGCCAGCTCAGGATCAGGGGTTGGGAACACTGAAGCTTTCTTT.

The rearrangement links TRBV5-4 to TRBJ2-7; 9 bases match TRBD2. Germline CDR1 SGHNT, CDR2 YYREEE (reference sequence). The CDR3 is made up of 15 amino acids. J was trimmed by 4 bases and V by 2 bases; bases with no gene match: 7. The CDR3 region is CASSFGLAGLYEQYF. CDR3 nucleotide sequence: TGTGCCAGCAGCTTCGGTCTAGCGGGACTGTACGAGCAGTACTTC.

The genes are TRBV6-2 or TRBV6-3 and TRBJ2-7; D assignment may be TRBD1 or TRBD2 (5 bases each). Germline CDR1 MNHEY, CDR2 SVGEGT. This CDR3 contains 16 residues. Trimming pared 2 bases from V and 2 bases from J, leaving 16 bases between. CDR3 region: CASSYTGAGSPYEQYF. The CDR3 bases are TGTGCCAGCAGTTACACCGGGGCGGGCTCACCCTACGAGCAGTACTTC.

The DNA for the CDR3 is TGTGCCAGCAGCCAAGACCCCCACGGGAGGGGGACCGGGGAGCTGTTTTTT. It codes for CASSQDPHGRGTGELFF. This rearrangement joins TRBV4-2 to TRBJ2-2; 8 positions agree with TRBD2. The junction had 8 bases not matched to a gene; V was cut back by 0 bases and J by 5 bases. Germline CDR1 reads LGHNA; CDR2 reads YNFKEQ. The CDR3 loop spans 17 amino acids.

The chain is built from TRBV28 and TRBJ1-2; perhaps TRBD1 as D (6 bases). The germline V and J ends were trimmed by 7 bases and 0 bases, with 18 bases remaining between them. Germline CDR1 and CDR2: MDHEN and SYDVKM. The CDR3 spans 16 residues. Here the CDR3 DNA reads TGTGCCAGCACCTCCCGGGGGGAGGGGGCTAACTATGGCTACACCTTC. Translating it yields CASTSRGEGANYGYTF.

This clone showed up just once. The chain carries TRBV5-1 and TRBJ1-2, with 7 bases identical to TRBD1. The CDR3 loop spans 15 amino acids. V trimming: 0 bases; J trimming: 2 bases; junction bases outside the gene matches: 4. Per the germline V gene, CDR1 is SGHRS and CDR2 is YFSETQ. The CDR3 bases are TGCGCCAGCAGCTTGGCGTTGACAGGGAACTATGGCTACACCTTC. This codes for CASSLALTGNYGYTF.